Following are 10 T cell receptor beta chains from one sample sequenced in a study of tumor and adjacent non-tumor tissue in lung cancer. This sample's RNA came from whole unsorted tissue. The library came from three nested PCR rounds adapted from ARM-PCR protocols. TCRdb processed the multiplex PCR reads anew with MiXCR; each CDR3 protein has one entry. The sample lists approximately 120,000 distinct CDR3 sequences, roughly 74% occurring once. Sequenced: lung tumor tissue. These receptors were obtained from a woman in her fifties or sixties with non-small cell lung cancer.

Regarding this clonotype: No conserved phenylalanine or tryptophan is present at the end of the CDR3, so a read error is the likely explanation. This chain connects TRBV29-1 to TRBJ2-7; D not certain. Germline-derived CDR1 and CDR2 are SQVTM and ANQGSEA. The V end lost 7 bases, the J end lost 0 bases, and 13 bases lay between the germline ends. CDR3 length: 13 amino acids. For the CDR3, the DNA is TGCAGCGCTTTAGACACATTCTCCTACGAGCAGTACTCC. Translation gives CSALDTFSYEQYS.

Comment on this clonotype: Compared with germline, one end of the junction differs, possibly owing to a read error. This chain uses TRBV11-3 with TRBJ2-7, with 10 bases lining up with TRBD1. Per germline, CDR1 SGHNT and CDR2 YENEEA. The CDR3 consists of 16 residues. This CDR3 is CVSNLSPGQGKHEQYF. CDR3 bases: TGTGTCAGCAACTTATCTCCGGGACAGGGGAAGCACGAGCAGTACTTC.

In the case of this clonotype: A much bigger clone sits one base away, suggesting this may be a read error. This rearrangement joins TRBV4-2 to TRBJ2-1; 11 bases align to TRBD2. The ends lost 0 bases at V and 9 bases at J; junction bases unmatched: 4. The CDR3 has 15 amino acids. CDR1 is LGHNA, CDR2 YNFKEQ, per germline. In DNA, the CDR3 is TGTGCCAGCAGCCAAGAGACTAGCGGGATCGGTGAGCAGTTCTTC. As protein: CASSQETSGIGEQFF.

About this clonotype itself: A single base separates this from a much larger clone, so it may be a read error. It is likely a read error, because the conserved phenylalanine at the end of the CDR3 is missing. Here the CDR3 reads CASSFWGEYGYTY. CDR3 DNA sequence: TGTGCCAGCAGTTTTTGGGGGGAGTATGGCTACACCTAC. The chain joins TRBV12-3 or TRBV12-4 to TRBJ1-2; TRBD1 might be the D (5 bases). There are 13 residues in the CDR3. The V end lost 3 bases, the J end lost 5 bases, and 10 bases lay between the germline ends.

This clonotype turned up a few times. One junction end does not reproduce the germline sequence, and a read error may be involved. J is TRBJ2-7 and V is TRBV6-1; 12 bases align to TRBD1. The CDR3 length is 15 residues. Germline lookup yields CDR1 MNHNS and CDR2 SASEGT. CDR3 protein: CTSSEGDRGHVEQYF. As DNA, the CDR3 is TGTACCAGCAGTGAAGGGGACAGGGGGCACGTCGAGCAGTACTTC.

For this clonotype: An end of the junction differs from the germline gene, which may be a read error. This chain uses TRBV20-1 with TRBJ2-5; 8 bases are a match to TRBD1. The germline V gene has CDR1 DFQATT and CDR2 SNEGSKA (reference sequence). This CDR3 has 17 residues. The CDR3 sequence: CSARAAGTGGHQETQCF. CDR3 coding DNA: TGCAGTGCTAGAGCGGCTGGGACAGGTGGGCACCAAGAAACCCAGTGCTTC.

This rearrangement joins TRBV29-1 to TRBJ2-5; D uncertain. This CDR3 comprises 12 residues. The germline gives CDR1 SQVTM, CDR2 ANQGSEA. Trimming took off 7 bases at V and 5 bases at J, with 14 bases between the two ends. The CDR3, as DNA: TGCAGCGATGATAGGAGTCGGGAGACCCAGTACTTC. Protein product: CSDDRSRETQYF.

This clonotype has a single count. This sequence joins TRBV5-6 and TRBJ2-7; D remains ambiguous. CDR3 length equals 12 residues. Per germline, CDR1 SGHDT and CDR2 YYEEEE. The CDR3 DNA reads as TGTATCAGCAGCTTAATTAAAGGCGAGCAGTACTTC. Translating gives CISSLIKGEQYF.

This clonotype was detected many times. The chain combines TRBV20-1 with TRBJ2-3; 7 bases map to TRBD2. V was pared by 3 bases and J by 1 base, with 4 bases of the junction left unmatched. Looked up from germline, CDR1 is DFQATT and CDR2 is SNEGSKA (reference sequence). The CDR3 is made up of 14 amino acids. CDR3 in DNA: TGCAGTGCTAGCCTCCTAGCGGGCACAGATACGCAGTATTTT. This codes for CSASLLAGTDTQYF.

Details on this clonotype: One base away lies a much larger clone, so this may be a sequencing read error. Because it lacks the conserved phenylalanine or tryptophan at the end, this CDR3 is likely a read error. The V and J genes are TRBV6-5 and TRBJ1-1; D is uncertain. Germline V gene data show CDR1 as MNHEY and CDR2 as SVGAGI. V was trimmed by 5 bases and J by 0 bases, leaving 7 bases between them. The CDR3 is 13 amino acids. The CDR3 protein is CASSGLVNTEAFL. The CDR3 DNA is TGTGCCAGCAGTGGTCTAGTGAACACTGAAGCTTTCCTT.